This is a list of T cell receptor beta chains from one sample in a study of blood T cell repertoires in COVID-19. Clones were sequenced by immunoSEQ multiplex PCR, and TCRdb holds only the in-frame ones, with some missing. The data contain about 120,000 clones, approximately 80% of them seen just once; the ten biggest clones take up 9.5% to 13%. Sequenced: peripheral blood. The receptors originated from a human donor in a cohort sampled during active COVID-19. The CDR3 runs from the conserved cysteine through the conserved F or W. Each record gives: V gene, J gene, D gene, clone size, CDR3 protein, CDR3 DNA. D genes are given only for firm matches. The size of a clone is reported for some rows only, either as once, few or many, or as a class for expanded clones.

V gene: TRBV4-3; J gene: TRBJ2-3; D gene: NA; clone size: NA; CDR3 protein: CASSQEGARGTQYF; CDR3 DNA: TGCGCCAGCAGCCAAGAAGGAGCGAGGGGGACGCAGTATTTT
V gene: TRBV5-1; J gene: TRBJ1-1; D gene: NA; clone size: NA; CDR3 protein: CASSRQTENTEAFF; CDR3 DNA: TGCGCCAGCAGCCGCCAGACAGAGAACACTGAAGCTTTCTTT
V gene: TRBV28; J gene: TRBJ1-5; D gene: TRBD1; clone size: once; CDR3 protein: CASRETGGASQPQHF; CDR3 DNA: TGTGCCAGCAGGGAAACAGGGGGCGCTTCTCAGCCCCAGCATTTT
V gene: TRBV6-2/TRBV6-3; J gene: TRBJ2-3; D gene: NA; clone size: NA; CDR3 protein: CASSESSTDTQYF; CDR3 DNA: TGTGCCAGCAGTGAGTCTAGCACAGATACGCAGTATTTT
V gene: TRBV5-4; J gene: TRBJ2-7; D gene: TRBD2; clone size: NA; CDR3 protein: CASSPLAGGTEQYF; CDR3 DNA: TGTGCCAGCAGCCCCCTGGCGGGGGGGACCGAGCAGTACTTC
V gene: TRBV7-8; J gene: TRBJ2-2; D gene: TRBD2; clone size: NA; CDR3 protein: CASSFRTSGGSTGELFF; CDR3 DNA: TGTGCCAGCAGCTTTCGGACTAGCGGGGGGTCCACCGGGGAGCTGTTTTTT
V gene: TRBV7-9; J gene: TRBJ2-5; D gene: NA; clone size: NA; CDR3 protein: CATSDGGTQYF; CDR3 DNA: TGTGCCACCAGCGACGGGGGGACCCAGTACTTC
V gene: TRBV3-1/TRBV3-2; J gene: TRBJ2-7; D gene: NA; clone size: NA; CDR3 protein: CASSQTQAPADEQYF; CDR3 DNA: TGTGCCAGCAGCCAAACCCAGGCCCCCGCTGACGAGCAGTACTTC
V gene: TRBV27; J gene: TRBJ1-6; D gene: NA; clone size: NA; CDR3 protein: CATAGGVSYNSPLHF; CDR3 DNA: TGTGCCACCGCCGGAGGCGTCTCCTATAATTCACCCCTCCACTTT
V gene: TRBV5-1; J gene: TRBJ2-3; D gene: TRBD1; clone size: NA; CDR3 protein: CASSKGQGADTQYF; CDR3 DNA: TGCGCCAGCAGCAAGGGACAGGGCGCAGATACGCAGTATTTT
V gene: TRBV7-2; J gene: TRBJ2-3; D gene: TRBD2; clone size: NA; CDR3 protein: CASSLAAPGLAGGTDTQYF; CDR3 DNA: TGTGCCAGCAGCTTAGCCGCACCGGGACTAGCGGGGGGGACAGATACGCAGTATTTT
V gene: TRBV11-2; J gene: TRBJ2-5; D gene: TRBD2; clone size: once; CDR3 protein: CASSLGGGVEETQYF; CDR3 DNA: TGTGCCAGCAGCTTAGGCGGGGGGGTTGAAGAGACCCAGTACTTC
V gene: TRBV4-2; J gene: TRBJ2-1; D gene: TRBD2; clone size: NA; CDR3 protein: CASSQDRVRGGRREEQFF; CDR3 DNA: TGTGCCAGCAGCCAAGATAGGGTTCGCGGGGGGCGTCGGGAGGAGCAGTTCTTC
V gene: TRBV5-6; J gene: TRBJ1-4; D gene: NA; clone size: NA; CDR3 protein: CASSPRLGHEKLFF; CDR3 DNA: TGTGCCAGCAGCCCAAGATTGGGGCATGAAAAACTGTTTTTT
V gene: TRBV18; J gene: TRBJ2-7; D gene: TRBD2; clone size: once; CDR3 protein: CASSPLWTSVSDEQYF; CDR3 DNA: TGTGCCAGCTCACCACTTTGGACTAGCGTTTCGGACGAGCAGTACTTC
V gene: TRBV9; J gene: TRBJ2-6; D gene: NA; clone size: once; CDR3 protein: CASSPGRGLFAGANVLTF; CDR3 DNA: TGTGCCAGCAGCCCCGGACGCGGACTTTTCGCTGGGGCCAACGTCCTGACTTTC
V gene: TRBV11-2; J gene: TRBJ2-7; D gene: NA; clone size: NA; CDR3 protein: CASSLVAGFESEQYF; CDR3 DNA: TGTGCCAGCAGCTTAGTTGCAGGGTTCGAATCCGAGCAGTACTTC
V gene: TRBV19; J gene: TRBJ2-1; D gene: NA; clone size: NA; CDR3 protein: CASSMLQNNEQFF; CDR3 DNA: TGTGCCAGTAGTATGCTACAGAACAATGAGCAGTTCTTC
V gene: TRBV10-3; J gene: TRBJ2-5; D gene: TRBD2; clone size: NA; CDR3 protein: CAISESGGSLQETQYF; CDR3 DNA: TGTGCCATCAGTGAGTCGGGGGGGTCACTCCAAGAGACCCAGTACTTC
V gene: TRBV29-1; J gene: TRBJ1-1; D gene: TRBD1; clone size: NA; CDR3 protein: CSAHPRDRTMNTEAFF; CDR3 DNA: TGCAGCGCCCACCCCCGGGACAGGACCATGAACACTGAAGCTTTCTTT
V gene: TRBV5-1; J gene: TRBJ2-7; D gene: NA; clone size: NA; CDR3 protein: CASSHTERGYEQYF; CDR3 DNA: TGCGCCAGCAGCCATACGGAACGGGGCTACGAGCAGTACTTC
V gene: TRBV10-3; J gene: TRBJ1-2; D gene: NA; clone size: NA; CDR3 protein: CAIRNPFGYGYTF; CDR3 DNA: TGTGCCATCAGGAATCCGTTCGGGTATGGCTACACCTTC
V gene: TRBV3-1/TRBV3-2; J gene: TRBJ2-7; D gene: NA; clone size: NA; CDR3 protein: CASSRGRGYEQYF; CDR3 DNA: TGTGCCAGCAGCCGCGGACGGGGCTACGAGCAGTACTTC
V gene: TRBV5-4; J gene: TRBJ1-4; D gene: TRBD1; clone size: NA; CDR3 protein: CASSLELGQGIEKLFF; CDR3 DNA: TGTGCCAGCAGCTTAGAGCTGGGACAGGGGATAGAAAAACTGTTTTTT
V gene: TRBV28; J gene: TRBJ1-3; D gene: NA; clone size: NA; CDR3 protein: CASRTLGNTIYF; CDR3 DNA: TGTGCCAGCAGGACTCTTGGAAACACCATATATTTT
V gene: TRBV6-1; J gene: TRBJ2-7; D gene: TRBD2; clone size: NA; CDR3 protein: CASSEAGRGRDEQYF; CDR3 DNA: TGTGCCAGCAGTGAAGCGGGGAGGGGTAGGGACGAGCAGTACTTC
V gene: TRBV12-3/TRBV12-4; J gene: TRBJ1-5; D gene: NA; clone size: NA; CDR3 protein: CASSPRENQPQHF; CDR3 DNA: TGTGCCAGCAGTCCTAGGGAGAATCAGCCCCAGCATTTT
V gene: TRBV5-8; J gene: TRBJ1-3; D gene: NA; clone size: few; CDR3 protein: CASSLGQVPGNTIYF; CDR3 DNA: TGTGCCAGCAGCTTGGGACAGGTCCCTGGAAACACCATATATTTT
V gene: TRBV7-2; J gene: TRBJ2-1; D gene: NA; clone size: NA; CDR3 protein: CASSLGTGSSYNEQFF; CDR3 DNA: TGTGCCAGCAGCTTAGGGACCGGGAGCTCCTACAATGAGCAGTTCTTC
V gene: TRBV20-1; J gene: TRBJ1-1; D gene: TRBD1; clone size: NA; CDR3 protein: CSASNRGDTEAFF; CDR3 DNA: TGCAGTGCTAGTAACAGGGGAGACACTGAAGCTTTCTTT
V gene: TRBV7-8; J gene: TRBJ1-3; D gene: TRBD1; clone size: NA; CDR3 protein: CASSLQGGSGNTIYF; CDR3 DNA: TGTGCCAGCAGCTTACAGGGGGGCTCTGGAAACACCATATATTTT
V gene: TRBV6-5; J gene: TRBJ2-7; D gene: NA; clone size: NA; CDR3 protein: CASRRTAYEQYF; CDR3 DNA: TGTGCCAGCAGGCGGACAGCCTACGAGCAGTACTTC
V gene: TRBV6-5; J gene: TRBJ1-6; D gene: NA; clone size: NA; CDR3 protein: CASSYTTGLMSSPLHF; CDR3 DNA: TGTGCCAGCAGTTACACCACAGGGCTAATGAGTTCACCCCTCCACTTT
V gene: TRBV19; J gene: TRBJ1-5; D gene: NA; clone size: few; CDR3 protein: CASNSGLNQPQHF; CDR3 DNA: TGTGCCAGTAATTCAGGGCTCAATCAGCCCCAGCATTTT
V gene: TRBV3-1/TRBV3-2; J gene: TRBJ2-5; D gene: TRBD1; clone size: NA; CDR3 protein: CASSLNIGQGETQYF; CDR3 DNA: TGTGCCAGCAGCCTCAATATTGGACAGGGTGAGACCCAGTACTTC